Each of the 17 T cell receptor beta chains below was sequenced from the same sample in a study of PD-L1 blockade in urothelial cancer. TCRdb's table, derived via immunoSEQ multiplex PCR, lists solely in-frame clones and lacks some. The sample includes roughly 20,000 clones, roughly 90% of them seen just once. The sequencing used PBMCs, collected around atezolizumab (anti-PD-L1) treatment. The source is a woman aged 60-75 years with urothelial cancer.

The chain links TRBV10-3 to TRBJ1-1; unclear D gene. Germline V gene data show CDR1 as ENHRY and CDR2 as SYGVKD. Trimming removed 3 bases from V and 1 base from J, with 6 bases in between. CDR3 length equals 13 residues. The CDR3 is CAISDGGNTEAFF. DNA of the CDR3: TGTGCCATCAGTGATGGAGGGAACACTGAAGCTTTCTTT.

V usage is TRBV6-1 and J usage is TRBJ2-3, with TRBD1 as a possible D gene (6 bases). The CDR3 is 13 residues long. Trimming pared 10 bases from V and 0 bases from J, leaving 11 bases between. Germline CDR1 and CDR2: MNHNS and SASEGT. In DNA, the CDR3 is TGTGCCATCAGGACAGCTAGCACAGATACGCAGTATTTT. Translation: CAIRTASTDTQYF.

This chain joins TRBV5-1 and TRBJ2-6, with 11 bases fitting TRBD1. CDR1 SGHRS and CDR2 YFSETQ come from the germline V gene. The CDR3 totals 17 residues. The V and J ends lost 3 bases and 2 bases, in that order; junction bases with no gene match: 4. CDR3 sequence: CASSSGQGAAGANVLTF. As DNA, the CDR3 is TGCGCCAGCAGCTCCGGACAGGGGGCAGCTGGGGCCAACGTCCTGACTTTC.

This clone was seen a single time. CDR3 DNA: TGTGCCAGCAGCCACCCCGGGACTGGGGAGACCCAGTACTTC. Translated: CASSHPGTGETQYF. The gene calls are TRBV7-7 and TRBJ2-5; D perhaps matches TRBD2 (6 bases). The germline gives CDR1 SSHAT, CDR2 FNYEAQ (reference sequence). The CDR3 sequence is 14 residues long. The V and J ends lost 5 bases and 5 bases respectively, with 15 bases between them.

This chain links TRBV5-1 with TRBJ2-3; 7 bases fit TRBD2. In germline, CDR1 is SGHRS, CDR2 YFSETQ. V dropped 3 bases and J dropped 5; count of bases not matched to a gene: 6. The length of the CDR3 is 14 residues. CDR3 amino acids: CASSSTSDGDTQYF. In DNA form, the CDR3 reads TGCGCCAGCAGCTCCACTAGCGACGGAGATACGCAGTATTTT. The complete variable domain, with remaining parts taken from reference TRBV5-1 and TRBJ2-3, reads KAGVTQTPRYLIKTRGQQVTLSCSPISGHRSVSWYQQTPGQGLQFLFEYFSETQRNKGNFPGRFSGRQFSNSRSEMNVSTLELGDSALYLCASSSTSDGDTQYFGPGTRLTVL.

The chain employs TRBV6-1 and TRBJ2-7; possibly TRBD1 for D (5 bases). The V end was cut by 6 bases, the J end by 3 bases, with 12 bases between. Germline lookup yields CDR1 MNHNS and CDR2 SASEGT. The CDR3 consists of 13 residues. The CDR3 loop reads CASRGPKLYEQYF. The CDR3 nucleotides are TGTGCCAGCAGGGGGCCGAAGCTCTACGAGCAGTACTTC.

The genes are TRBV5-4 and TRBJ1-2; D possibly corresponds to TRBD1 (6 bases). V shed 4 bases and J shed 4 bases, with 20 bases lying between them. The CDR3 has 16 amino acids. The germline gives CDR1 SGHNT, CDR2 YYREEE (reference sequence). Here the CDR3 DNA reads TGTGCCAGCAGCCCCGGGATGGGGGCCTCTTCCTATGGCTACACCTTC. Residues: CASSPGMGASSYGYTF. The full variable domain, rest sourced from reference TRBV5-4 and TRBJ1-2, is ETGVTQSPTHLIKTRGQQVTLRCSSQSGHNTVSWYQQALGQGPQFIFQYYREEENGRGNFPPRFSGLQFPNYSSELNVNALELDDSALYLCASSPGMGASSYGYTFGSGTRLTVV.

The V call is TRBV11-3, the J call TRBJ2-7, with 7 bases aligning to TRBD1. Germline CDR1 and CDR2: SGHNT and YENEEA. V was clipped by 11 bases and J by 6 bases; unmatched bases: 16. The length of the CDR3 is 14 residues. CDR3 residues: CAHTPTGKECEQYF. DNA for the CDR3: TGTGCCCATACCCCGACAGGGAAAGAGTGCGAGCAGTACTTC. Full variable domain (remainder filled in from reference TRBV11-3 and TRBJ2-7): EAGVVQSPRYKIIEKKQPVAFWCNPISGHNTLYWYLQNLGQGPELLIRYENEEAVDDSQLPKDRFSAERLKGVDSTLKIQPAELGDSAVYLCAHTPTGKECEQYFGPGTRLTVT.

As DNA, the CDR3 is TGTGCCAGCAGCCCCGGCACGGGGTTTGCAACTAATGAAAAACTGTTTTTT. Amino acids: CASSPGTGFATNEKLFF. The genes are TRBV5-4 and TRBJ1-4; D is undetermined. V gave up 4 bases and J gave up 0 bases, with 16 bases separating them. The CDR3 sequence is 17 residues long. Looked up from germline, CDR1 is SGHNT and CDR2 is YYREEE (reference sequence).

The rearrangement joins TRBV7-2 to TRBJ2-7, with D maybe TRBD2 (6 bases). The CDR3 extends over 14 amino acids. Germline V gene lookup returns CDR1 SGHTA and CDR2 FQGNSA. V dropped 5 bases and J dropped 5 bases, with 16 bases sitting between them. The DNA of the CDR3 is TGTGCCAGCAGCCCTAGGAGGGGTCCCCACGAGCAGTACTTC. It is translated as CASSPRRGPHEQYF.

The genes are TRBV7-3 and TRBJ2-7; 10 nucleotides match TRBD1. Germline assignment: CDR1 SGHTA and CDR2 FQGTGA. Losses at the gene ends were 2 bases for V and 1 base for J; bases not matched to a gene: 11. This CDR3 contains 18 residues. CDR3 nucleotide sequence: TGTGCCAGCAGCTTATATACTCGGAGGGGACAGGGGTCCTACGAGCAGTACTTC. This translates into CASSLYTRRGQGSYEQYF.

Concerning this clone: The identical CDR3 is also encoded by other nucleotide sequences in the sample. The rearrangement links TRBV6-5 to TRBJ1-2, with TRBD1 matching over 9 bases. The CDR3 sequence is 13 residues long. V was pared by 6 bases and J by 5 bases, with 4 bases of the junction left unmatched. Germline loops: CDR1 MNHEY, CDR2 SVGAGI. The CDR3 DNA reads TGTGCCAGCAGCCCCGGGACAGGGTATGGCTACACCTTC. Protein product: CASSPGTGYGYTF.

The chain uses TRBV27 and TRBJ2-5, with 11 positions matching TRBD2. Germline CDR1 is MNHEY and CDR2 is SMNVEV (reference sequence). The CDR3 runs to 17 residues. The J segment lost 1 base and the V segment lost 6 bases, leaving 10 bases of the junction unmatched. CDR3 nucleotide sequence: TGTGCCAGCAGGCGGCTGACGGGACTAGCGGTCCAAGAGACCCAGTACTTC. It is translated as CASRRLTGLAVQETQYF.

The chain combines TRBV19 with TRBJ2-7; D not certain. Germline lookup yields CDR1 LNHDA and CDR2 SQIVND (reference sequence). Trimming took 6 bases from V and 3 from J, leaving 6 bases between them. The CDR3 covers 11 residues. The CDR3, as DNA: TGTGCCAGTAGCCCAGGCTACGAGCAGTACTTC. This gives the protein CASSPGYEQYF.

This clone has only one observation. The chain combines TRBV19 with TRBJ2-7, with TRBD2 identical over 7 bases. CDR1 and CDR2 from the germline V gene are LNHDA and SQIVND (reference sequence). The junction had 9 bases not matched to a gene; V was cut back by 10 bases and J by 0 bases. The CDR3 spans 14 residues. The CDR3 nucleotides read TGTGCCACCAACCCTAGCGGCAGCTCCTACGAGCAGTACTTC. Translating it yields CATNPSGSSYEQYF.

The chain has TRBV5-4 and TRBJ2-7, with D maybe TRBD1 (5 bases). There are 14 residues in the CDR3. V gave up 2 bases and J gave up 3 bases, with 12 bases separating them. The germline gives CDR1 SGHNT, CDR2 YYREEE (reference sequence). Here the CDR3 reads CASSFGDSFYEQYF. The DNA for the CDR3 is TGTGCCAGCAGCTTCGGTGACAGTTTCTACGAGCAGTACTTC.

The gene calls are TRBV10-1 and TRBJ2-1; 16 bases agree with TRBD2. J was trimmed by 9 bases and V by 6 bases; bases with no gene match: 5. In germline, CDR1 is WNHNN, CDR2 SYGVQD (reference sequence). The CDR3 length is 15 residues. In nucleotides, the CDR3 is TGCGCCAGCAGCCAGGGACTAGCGGGAGGGACTGAGCAGTTCTTC. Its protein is CASSQGLAGGTEQFF.